Sequencing of this T cell receptor beta chain was carried out in a study of blood T cell repertoires in COVID-19. CDR1 and CDR2 (germline): SGHAT, FQDESV (reference sequence). The CDR3 sequence is 13 residues long. Trimming shortened V by 5 bases and J by 7 bases, and 14 bases separated the two germline ends. The protocol was immunoSEQ multiplex PCR, while the TCRdb copy is restricted to in-frame clones and leaves out a portion. The sample lists tens of thousands of clones, about 76% occurring once. This receptor was taken from an elderly man with acute or convalescent COVID-19. The chain has TRBV11-1 and TRBJ1-2, with a possible D match to TRBD1 (6 bases). The source material was peripheral blood. CDR3 amino acids: CASSPGGGFGYTF. CDR3 nucleotides: TGTGCCAGCAGCCCCGGCGGGGGCTTTGGCTACACCTTC.